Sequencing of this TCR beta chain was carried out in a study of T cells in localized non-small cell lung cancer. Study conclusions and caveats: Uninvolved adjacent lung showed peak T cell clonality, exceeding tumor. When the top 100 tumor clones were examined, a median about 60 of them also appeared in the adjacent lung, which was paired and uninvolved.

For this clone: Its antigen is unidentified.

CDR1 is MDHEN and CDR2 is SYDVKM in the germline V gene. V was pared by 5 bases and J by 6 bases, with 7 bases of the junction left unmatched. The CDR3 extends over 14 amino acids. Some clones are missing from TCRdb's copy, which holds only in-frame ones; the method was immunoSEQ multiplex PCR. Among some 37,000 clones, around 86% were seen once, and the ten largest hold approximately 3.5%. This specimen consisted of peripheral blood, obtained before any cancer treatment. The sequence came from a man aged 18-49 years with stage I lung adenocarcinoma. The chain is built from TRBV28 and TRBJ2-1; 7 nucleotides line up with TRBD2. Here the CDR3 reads CASSRTGLGNEQFF. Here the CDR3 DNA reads TGTGCCAGCAGTCGGACCGGACTAGGCAATGAGCAGTTCTTC.